This T cell receptor (beta chain) was recovered during a study of blood T cell repertoires in COVID-19. Germline V CDR1 and CDR2: SGHRS, YFSETQ. The CDR3 extends over 14 amino acids. J was trimmed by 7 bases and V by 4 bases; bases with no gene match: 9. TCRdb's table, derived via immunoSEQ multiplex PCR, lists solely in-frame clones and lacks some. This sample yields 150,000 to 200,000 clones, of which roughly 84% are seen a single time; 14% belongs to the top ten. The Seattle patients, enrolled during active infection, were followed longitudinally. Source material: peripheral blood. V gene TRBV5-1 combines with J gene TRBJ1-1, with 8 nucleotides matching TRBD1. The sequence was obtained from a woman aged 65 to 85 with COVID-19, enrolled during active disease. The chain's CDR3 is CASSTGQAPSEAFF. For the CDR3, the DNA is TGCGCCAGCAGCACGGGACAGGCTCCAAGTGAAGCTTTCTTT.